Described below is a single TCR beta chain sequence and its context. The antigen is not known. The V end was cut by 4 bases, the J end by 5 bases, with 21 bases between. The CDR3 has 15 residues. In germline, CDR1 is SQVTM, CDR2 ANQGSEA. The data belong to a study of OX40 agonist ivuxolimab in advanced cancers. Regarding the study as a whole: At 0.1 to 3.0 mg/kg, CD4+ and CD8+ blood T cells expanded clonally by week 6.

Clones were sequenced by immunoSEQ multiplex PCR, and TCRdb holds only the in-frame ones, with some missing. This sample has 65,000 to 80,000 clones; approximately 93% occur once, and the top ten carry less than 2.5%. The receptor comes from an adult with an advanced solid tumor such as melanoma, head and neck, liver or kidney cancer. The chain employs TRBV29-1 and TRBJ2-7, with D perhaps matching TRBD1 or TRBD2 (6 bases each). This specimen was CD4+ or CD8+ T cells sorted from blood, taken in a trial of the OX40 agonist ivuxolimab. The DNA of the CDR3 is TGCAGCGTTGGGGGAGTAGGGGGGAGTATCCACGAGCAGTACTTC. Translation gives CSVGGVGGSIHEQYF.